The clone carrying this TCR beta chain has just one count. The data derive from a study of blood T cell repertoires in COVID-19. The overall study: Sites across the United States, Italy and Spain contributed samples from acute and convalescent COVID-19. Sources were T cells, B-cell-depleted T cells, or PBMCs; the material itself was cDNA or gDNA.

Recruitment covered about two dozen US areas and drew participants whose ages spanned roughly 18 to 90 years. The CDR3 covers 14 residues. V lost 4 bases and J lost 3; bases outside the gene matches: 4. From germline, CDR1 is SGDLS and CDR2 YYNGEE. Under the authors' procedure: It was from reference gene primer amplification that nucleated cell counts were estimated. Data came from immunoSEQ multiplex PCR; TCRdb stores just in-frame clones and leaves some out. V and J calls plus clone size are reproduced from that table; the DNA served to infer D and trimming. The sample contains about 390,000 clones, around nine tenths of which appear only once.

The chain links TRBV9 to TRBJ2-7; 10 nucleotides line up with TRBD1. The specimen was PBMCs or T cells enriched from blood (not recorded which). This TCR was recovered from a woman in her 50s who had recovered from COVID-19. CDR3: CASSTGQGIYEQYF. The CDR3 DNA sequence: TGTGCCAGCAGCACGGGACAGGGGATCTACGAGCAGTACTTC.